This T cell receptor (beta chain) stems from a study of T cell repertoires in cytomegalovirus infection. About the research overall: A matching HLA type, together with CMV infection, was signaled by public TCR beta signatures. Study-level results: HLA-C-restricted CMV clonotypes gave the most frequent clonotype in two of eight donors. Identification of carriers of CMV plus the relevant HLA was achieved through cumulative public TCR beta family frequency.

About this clonotype itself: Its matching antigen is unknown.

A single record per CDR3 protein comes from TCRdb applying MiXCR to the reads. The table lists around 630,000 distinct CDR3 sequences, approximately 24% of them singletons. This receptor was obtained from a human donor in good health (CMV status not recorded). Some clones in this sample may be carry-over from other donors' samples. The sequenced material came from CD8+ T cells from PBMCs.

CDR3: CASSIRLSTGELFF. In DNA form, the CDR3 reads TGTGCCAGTAGTATCCGCCTCTCCACCGGGGAGCTGTTTTTT. The V gene is TRBV19, the J gene TRBJ2-2; D remains ambiguous. The CDR3 sequence is 14 residues long. Per the germline V gene, CDR1 is LNHDA and CDR2 is SQIVND (reference sequence). Trimming removed 3 bases at V and 4 bases at J, with 9 bases between.